This passage covers 2 T cell receptor beta chains from one sample sequenced in a study of cytomegalovirus exposure and HLA in healthy donors (TCRdb year 2017). The receptor library was made with the immunoSEQ multiplex PCR assay. A mixture of 60 forward primers for TCR Vbeta segments and 13 reverse primers for TCR Jbeta segments was used in the multiplex PCR. TCRdb holds this immuneACCESS table with in-frame rearrangements only. Some clones are missing; in checked studies, unresolved V genes explain under half, and the rest has no known cause. The table for this sample lists about 97,000 clones; about 80% of them were counted only once. The leading ten clones occupy about 4.3% of the sample. Sequencing input: PBMCs. The receptors stem from a man aged 40-55 years in good health and CMV-seronegative.

This clone was counted a single time. The CDR3 nucleotides are TGTGCCAGCAGTACGACTAGCGGGGGGTGGGGGACCGGGGAGCTGTTTTTT. Translated: CASSTTSGGWGTGELFF. The chain recombines TRBV2 with TRBJ2-2; 13 bases are shared with TRBD2. The J segment lost 5 bases and the V segment lost 5 bases, leaving 8 bases of the junction unmatched. Per germline, CDR1 SNHLY and CDR2 FYNNEI. The CDR3 is 17 amino acids.

In DNA form, the CDR3 reads TGTGCCAGTAGTATAATGGACAGCCACTACGAGCAGTACTTC. Its translation: CASSIMDSHYEQYF. This chain links TRBV19 with TRBJ2-7; D might be TRBD1 (6 bases). CDR3 length: 14 residues. Germline V gives CDR1 LNHDA, CDR2 SQIVND (reference sequence). With 2 bases removed from V and 3 bases from J, the gap between germline ends came to 11 bases.